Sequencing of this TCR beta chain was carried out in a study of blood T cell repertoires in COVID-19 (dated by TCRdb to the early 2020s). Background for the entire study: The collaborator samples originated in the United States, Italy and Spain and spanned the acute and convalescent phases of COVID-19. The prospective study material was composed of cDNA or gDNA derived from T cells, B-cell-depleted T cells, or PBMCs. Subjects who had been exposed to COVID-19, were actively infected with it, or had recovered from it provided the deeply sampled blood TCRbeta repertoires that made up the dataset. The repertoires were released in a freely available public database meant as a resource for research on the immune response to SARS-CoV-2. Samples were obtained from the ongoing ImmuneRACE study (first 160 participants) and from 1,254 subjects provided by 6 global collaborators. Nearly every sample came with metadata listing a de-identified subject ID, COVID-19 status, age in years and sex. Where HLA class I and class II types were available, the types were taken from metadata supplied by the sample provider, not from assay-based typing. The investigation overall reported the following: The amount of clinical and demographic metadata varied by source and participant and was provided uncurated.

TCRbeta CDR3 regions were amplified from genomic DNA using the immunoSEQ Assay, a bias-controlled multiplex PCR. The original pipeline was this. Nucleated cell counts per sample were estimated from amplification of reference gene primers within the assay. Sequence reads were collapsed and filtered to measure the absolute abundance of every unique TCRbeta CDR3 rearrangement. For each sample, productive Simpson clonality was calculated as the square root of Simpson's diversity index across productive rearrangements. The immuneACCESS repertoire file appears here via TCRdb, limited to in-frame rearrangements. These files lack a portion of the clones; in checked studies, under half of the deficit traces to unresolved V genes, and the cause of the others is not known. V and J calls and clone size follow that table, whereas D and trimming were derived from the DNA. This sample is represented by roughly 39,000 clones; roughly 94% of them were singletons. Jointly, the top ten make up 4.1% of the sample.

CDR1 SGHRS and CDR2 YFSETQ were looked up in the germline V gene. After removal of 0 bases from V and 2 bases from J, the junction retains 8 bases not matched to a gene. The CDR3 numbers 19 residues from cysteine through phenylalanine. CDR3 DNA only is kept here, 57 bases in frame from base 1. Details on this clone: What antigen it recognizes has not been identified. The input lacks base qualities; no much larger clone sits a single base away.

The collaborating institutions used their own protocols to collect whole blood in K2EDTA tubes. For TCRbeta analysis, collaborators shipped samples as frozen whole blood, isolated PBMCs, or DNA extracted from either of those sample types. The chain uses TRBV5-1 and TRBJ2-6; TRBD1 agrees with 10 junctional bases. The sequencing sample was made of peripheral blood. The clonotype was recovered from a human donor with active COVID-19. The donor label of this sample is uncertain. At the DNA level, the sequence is TGCGCCAGCAGCTTGGGGTTAGTTGGACAGGGGGCTGGGGCCAACGTCCTGACTTTC. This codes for CASSLGLVGQGAGANVLTF.